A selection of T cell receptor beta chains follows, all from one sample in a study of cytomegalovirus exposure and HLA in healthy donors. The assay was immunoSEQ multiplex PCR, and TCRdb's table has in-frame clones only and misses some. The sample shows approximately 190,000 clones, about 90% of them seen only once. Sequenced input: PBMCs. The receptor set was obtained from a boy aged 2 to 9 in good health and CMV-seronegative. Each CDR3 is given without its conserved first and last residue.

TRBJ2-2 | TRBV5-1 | ASSLGQGFTGELF
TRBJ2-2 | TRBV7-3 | ASSLKVGTGGKKGGELF
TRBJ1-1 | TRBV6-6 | ASSYSGHRVNTEAF
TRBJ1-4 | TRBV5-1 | ASSGAPGQQNEKLF
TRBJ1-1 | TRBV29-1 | SAEWDRETEAF
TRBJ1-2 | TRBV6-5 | ASSSLFRDRDRGYT
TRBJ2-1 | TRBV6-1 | ASSERLGLKPGNEQF
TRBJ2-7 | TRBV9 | ASSGPGPEQY
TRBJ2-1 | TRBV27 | ASSNLGTVYNEQF
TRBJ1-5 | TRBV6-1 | ASSEDGGASQPQH
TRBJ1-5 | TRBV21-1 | ASTRNGTGNPSAGQPQH
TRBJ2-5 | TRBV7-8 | ASTRPGQFPREQY
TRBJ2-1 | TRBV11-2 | ASSPGQPNEQF
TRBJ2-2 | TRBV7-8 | ASSLGQGSTGELF
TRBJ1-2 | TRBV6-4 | ASRTLEGLGGYT
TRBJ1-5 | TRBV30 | AWSPRDEWGQGVYSQPQH
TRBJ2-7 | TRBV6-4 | ASILTGGVYEQY
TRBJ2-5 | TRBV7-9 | ASSLGGVQGETQY
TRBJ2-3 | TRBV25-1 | ASSGDLYTQY
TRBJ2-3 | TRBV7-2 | ASSEGGWAPHADTQY
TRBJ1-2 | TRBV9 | ASTSRDGYT
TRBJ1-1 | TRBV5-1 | ASSLEVRSVNTEAF
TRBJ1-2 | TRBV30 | AWSSESLHR
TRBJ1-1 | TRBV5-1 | ASSFATANTEAF
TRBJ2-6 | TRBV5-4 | ASSLDAGSGANVLT
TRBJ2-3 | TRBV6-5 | ASSYSEGRGTDTQY
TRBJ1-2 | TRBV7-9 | ASSKQGALDYGYT
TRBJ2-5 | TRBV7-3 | ASGGEEETQY
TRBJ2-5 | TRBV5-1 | ASSPRGRQETQY
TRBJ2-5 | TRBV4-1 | ASSQDGTGGLETQY
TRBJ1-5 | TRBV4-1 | ASSRVGDRGNQPQH
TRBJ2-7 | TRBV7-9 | ASSSPGRGVPYEQY
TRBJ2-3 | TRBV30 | AWRLRTASTDTQY
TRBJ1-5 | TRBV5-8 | ASRRTGVQPQH
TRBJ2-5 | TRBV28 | ASSLFRGRETQY
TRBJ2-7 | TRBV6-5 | ASRQWKTTAHEQY